This T cell receptor (beta chain) derives from a study of T cell clusters in autoimmune cytopenias. TRB rearrangements were amplified by touch-down multiplex PCR with mixed TRB-A/B primers. TCRdb re-called the multiplex PCR reads; every CDR3 protein appears as one record, without DNA. The sample table sets out about 7,500 distinct CDR3 sequences. The CDR3 is 13 residues long. The germline gives CDR1 LGHNT, CDR2 FRNRAP. TRB amplification used approximately 0.25 ug of peripheral blood genomic DNA. Study observations and caveats: Comparing secondary cytopenia with chronic lymphocytic leukemia showed no cluster-lack signature, apparently masked by lymphoma repertoire.

Comment on this clonotype: The antigen remains undetermined.

Another study also made use of these data, one on T cell repertoires in aging, cancer and after chemotherapy. This second study says: Compared with age-matched healthy donors, untreated hematological or solid cancer patients showed higher blood TCR clonality. In healthy donors, age-related TCR diversity loss mainly reflected lost richness. Rebound thymic output was suggested by rising median generation probability during chemotherapy in each cancer cohort.

The chain has TRBV12-5 and TRBJ2-3; with no DNA, the TCRdb D assignment of TRBD2 cannot be verified. The sequencing sample was made of peripheral blood. This receptor was identified in a human donor with an autoimmune cytopenia or autoimmune hepatitis (not recorded which). Here the CDR3 reads CASGHREGDTQYF.